The T cell receptor beta chain described here comes from a study of T-cell memory formation after mild COVID-19. Study-level points and caveats: Of the contracting clones, CD4+ ones lay mainly in CM and EM, and CD8+ ones in EMRA. The authors did not confirm SARS-CoV-2 specificity of second-wave clones peaking day 37. The appearance of some responding clones in pre-infection memory suggested that cross-reactive memory joined.

After 5'RACE with constant-segment primers, TCR alpha and TCR beta cDNA libraries carrying sample barcodes and UMIs were obtained. One entry per CDR3 protein results from TCRdb running MiXCR on the 5' RACE reads. The sample holds 470,000 or so distinct CDR3 sequences; about 19% are singletons and the top ten take more than 8%. A word on this clonotype: The target antigen is unknown.

Germline CDR1 is SGHRS and CDR2 is YFSETQ. The CDR3 covers 15 residues. Between the trimmed V and J ends, which lost 0 bases and 6 bases, there was a span of 13 bases. Sequenced: PBMCs or a T cell subset sorted from them (not recorded which). This receptor was obtained from an adult woman who had mild COVID-19 (a few samples of this study predate the infection). Cell type and time point are not known. V and J are TRBV5-1 and TRBJ2-1; either TRBD1 or TRBD2 may supply D (6 bases each). CDR3 nucleotide sequence: TGCGCCAGCAGCTTGGTTAGGGGGGCCCGCAATGAGCAGTTCTTC. Encoded protein: CASSLVRGARNEQFF.